The 11 T cell receptor beta chains below were found in one sample sequenced in a study of blood T cell repertoires in COVID-19. Some clones are missing from TCRdb's copy, which holds only in-frame ones; the method was immunoSEQ multiplex PCR. The sample has a few hundred thousand clones, about 85% seen once. The sequencing input was peripheral blood. These TCRs come from a woman under 30 with acute or convalescent COVID-19.

The chain recombines TRBV27 with TRBJ2-7, with 7 nucleotides matching TRBD1. The CDR3 contains 13 residues. V shed 8 bases, J shed 3 bases, and the junction held 7 bases outside the gene matches. Germline CDR1 reads MNHEY; CDR2 reads SMNVEV (reference sequence). In nucleotides, the CDR3 is TGTGCCAGCCGCCCAGGGGGTAACTACGAGCAGTACTTC. This sequence encodes CASRPGGNYEQYF.

The V and J genes are TRBV6-1 and TRBJ1-2; 8 nucleotides line up with TRBD1. CDR1 and CDR2 from the germline V gene are MNHNS and SASEGT. The CDR3 length is 14 residues. V lost 0 bases and J lost 4; bases outside the gene matches: 1. CDR3 amino acids: CASSEAGQVYGYTF. The CDR3 coding sequence is TGTGCCAGCAGTGAAGCGGGACAGGTCTATGGCTACACCTTC.

Note on this clone: The same CDR3 is also encoded by other DNA sequences in this sample. CDR3 sequence: CASSLQGNTEAFF. The CDR3 coding sequence is TGTGCCAGCAGTCTCCAGGGGAACACTGAAGCTTTCTTT. The chain employs TRBV12-3 or TRBV12-4 and TRBJ1-1, with D possibly TRBD1 on 5 matching bases. The CDR3 spans 13 residues. V lost 5 bases, J lost 1 base, and 8 bases lay in between.

The chain is built from TRBV9 and TRBJ2-1; TRBD2 matches at 11 bases. The CDR3 loop spans 15 amino acids. Germline V gene data show CDR1 as SGDLS and CDR2 as YYNGEE. The junction had 6 bases not matched to a gene; V was cut back by 5 bases and J by 5 bases. CDR3: CASSTAGLADNEQFF. In nucleotides, the CDR3 is TGTGCCAGCAGTACCGCGGGACTAGCGGACAATGAGCAGTTCTTC.

This clone was seen only a few times. The chain recombines TRBV11-3 with TRBJ1-1; the D gene is possibly TRBD1 (5 bases). V was cut by 1 base and J by 5 bases, with 11 bases left in between. This CDR3 comprises 14 residues. Germline V gene lookup returns CDR1 SGHNT and CDR2 YENEEA. The CDR3 DNA reads as TGTGCCAGCAGCTTAGGGAGGGGTGAGACTGAAGCTTTCTTT. Amino acids: CASSLGRGETEAFF.

This chain connects TRBV7-9 to TRBJ1-6, with D maybe TRBD1 (6 bases). The V gene's germline CDR1 is SEHNR and CDR2 FQNEAQ (reference sequence). Trimming pared 3 bases from V and 5 bases from J, leaving 14 bases between. The length of the CDR3 is 16 residues. CDR3 sequence (DNA): TGTGCCAGCAGCTTCGGTGCAGGGGCGAATAATTCACCCCTCCACTTT. Protein sequence: CASSFGAGANNSPLHF.

This clone was seen a single time. The rearrangement links TRBV6-1 to TRBJ1-5; the match to TRBD1 covers 9 bases. With V trimmed by 3 bases and J by 4 bases, 7 bases remained unmatched. From germline, CDR1 is MNHNS and CDR2 SASEGT. The CDR3 spans 16 residues. The CDR3 loop is CASSDYTGGANQPQHF. In nucleotides, the CDR3 is TGTGCCAGCAGTGATTACACAGGGGGCGCAAATCAGCCCCAGCATTTT.

The chain employs TRBV2 and TRBJ2-1; possible D gene TRBD2, 6 bases. Germline V gene sequence: CDR1 SNHLY, CDR2 FYNNEI. The CDR3 covers 12 residues. V lost 6 bases and J 10 bases, leaving 13 bases between the germline ends. This CDR3 is CASSNSRDEQFF. For the CDR3, the DNA is TGTGCCAGCAGCAACTCGCGGGACGAGCAGTTCTTC.

The genes are TRBV7-6 and TRBJ1-1; D possibly corresponds to TRBD1 (5 bases). Looked up from germline, CDR1 is SGHVS and CDR2 is FNYEAQ. V shed 2 bases and J shed 3 bases, with 16 bases lying between them. This CDR3 is 16 amino acids long. DNA of the CDR3: TGTGCCAGCAGCTTATTAGGAGGGACGCTGGACACTGAAGCTTTCTTT. Translated, it gives CASSLLGGTLDTEAFF.

This clone was counted once. The CDR3 protein is CATSRDWTGNQPQHF. DNA of the CDR3: TGTGCCACCAGCAGAGATTGGACAGGTAATCAGCCCCAGCATTTT. This chain links TRBV15 with TRBJ1-5; 7 bases agree with TRBD1. V shed 0 bases, J shed 4 bases, and the junction held 3 bases outside the gene matches. The germline CDR1 and CDR2 sequences are LNHNV and YYDKDF (reference sequence). This CDR3 has 15 amino acids.

The CDR3 DNA reads as TGTGCCAGCAGGAGATCCGGGACAGAGAATTCACCCCTCCACTTT. Translation: CASRRSGTENSPLHF. The genes are TRBV27 and TRBJ1-6, with 7 bases that match TRBD1. CDR3 length: 15 residues. Germline V CDR1 and CDR2: MNHEY, SMNVEV (reference sequence). With V trimmed by 6 bases and J by 7 bases, 9 bases remained unmatched.